This passage covers 24 T cell receptor beta chains from one sample sequenced in a study of blood T cell repertoires in COVID-19. TCRdb's copy holds only in-frame clones and misses some; the assay was immunoSEQ multiplex PCR. The sample records 300,000 to 450,000 clones, about 88% being singletons. Material: PBMCs or T cells enriched from blood (not recorded which). Every receptor here comes from a woman aged 18-29 years who had recovered from COVID-19.

The rearrangement links TRBV4-1 to TRBJ1-2; possible D gene TRBD1, 6 bases. This CDR3 is built from 15 residues. CDR1 and CDR2 from the germline V gene are MGHRA and YSYEKL. Trimming cost V 5 bases and J 0 bases, with 13 bases left between them. The CDR3 bases are TGCGCCAGCAGCGGGGGACACAGAGCTAACTATGGCTACACCTTC. This encodes CASSGGHRANYGYTF.

This clone was detected only a few times. This chain joins TRBV19 and TRBJ2-7; TRBD2 might be the D (5 bases). Germline loops: CDR1 LNHDA, CDR2 SQIVND (reference sequence). V shed 4 bases and J shed 10 bases, with 17 bases lying between them. The CDR3 extends over 13 amino acids. DNA of the CDR3: TGTGCCAGTAGTAGCCGTAGCGCAGTTCACCAGTACTTC. Protein product: CASSSRSAVHQYF.

The chain carries TRBV6-5 and TRBJ1-6; D remains ambiguous. CDR3 length: 14 residues. The V end lost 2 bases, the J end lost 11 bases, and 13 bases lay between the germline ends. CDR1 is MNHEY, CDR2 SVGAGI, per germline. The CDR3: CASSYDGNGAPLHF. The CDR3, as DNA: TGTGCCAGCAGTTACGACGGCAACGGGGCACCCCTCCACTTT.

The rearrangement links TRBV16 to TRBJ2-1; 9 bases line up with TRBD1. The CDR3 consists of 15 residues. J was trimmed by 7 bases and V by 2 bases; bases with no gene match: 6. Germline assignment: CDR1 KGHSY and CDR2 FQNENV. DNA of the CDR3: TGTGCCAGCAGCCAAGTCAGTGGGACAGGGAATGAGCAGTTCTTC. Amino acids: CASSQVSGTGNEQFF.

Notes on this clone: The same CDR3 is also encoded by other DNA sequences in this sample. The V gene is TRBV5-1, the J gene TRBJ2-3, with 11 bases that match TRBD1. The germline V gene has CDR1 SGHRS and CDR2 YFSETQ. This CDR3 is built from 15 residues. Trimming cost V 4 bases and J 3 bases; bases outside gene matches: 4. The CDR3, as DNA: TGCGCCAGCAGCCCGGGGACAGGGGGTACAGATACGCAGTATTTT. It codes for CASSPGTGGTDTQYF.

The chain recombines TRBV21-1 with TRBJ1-2. TRBV21-1 is assigned pseudogene status. CDR3 length equals 13 residues. The CDR3 loop is CASIAGSYYGYTF. In DNA, the CDR3 is TGTGCCAGCATCGCCGGGTCCTACTATGGCTACACCTTC.

The chain recombines TRBV6-5 with TRBJ1-5; D is unresolved. Germline CDR1 is MNHEY and CDR2 is SVGAGI. CDR3 size: 12 residues. V lost 2 bases, J lost 6 bases, and 5 bases lay in between. In nucleotides, the CDR3 is TGTGCCAGCAGTTACGCAGGTCAGCCCCAGCATTTT. This translates into CASSYAGQPQHF.

The chain combines TRBV29-1 with TRBJ2-2; D might be TRBD1 (5 bases). The germline CDR1 and CDR2 sequences are SQVTM and ANQGSEA. V lost 2 bases to trimming and J lost 3 bases, with 16 bases between them. This CDR3 is built from 16 residues. The CDR3 region has the DNA TGCAGCGTTGAATCCCTAGTAGGGGATGACACCGGGGAGCTGTTTTTT. Translated: CSVESLVGDDTGELFF.

This clone has a single count. This chain links TRBV9 with TRBJ2-2, with 8 bases fitting TRBD2. V trimming: 3 bases; J trimming: 6 bases; junction bases outside the gene matches: 4. Germline assignment: CDR1 SGDLS and CDR2 YYNGEE. The CDR3 contains 14 residues. CDR3 in DNA: TGTGCCAGCAGCGGCGGGGGGAGGGCCGGGGAGCTGTTTTTT. Translated, it gives CASSGGGRAGELFF.

The rearrangement links TRBV27 to TRBJ1-5; 8 bases are a match to TRBD1. The CDR3 length is 14 residues. The V gene end was trimmed by 5 bases and the J gene end by 3 bases; junction bases not matched to a gene: 3. Germline V lookup: CDR1 MNHEY, CDR2 SMNVEV (reference sequence). This CDR3 reads CASSLQGDNQPQHF. DNA of the CDR3: TGTGCCAGCAGTCTACAGGGGGACAATCAGCCCCAGCATTTT.

The genes are TRBV7-9 and TRBJ1-4; the match to TRBD1 covers 9 bases. CDR1 and CDR2 (germline): SEHNR, FQNEAQ (reference sequence). Germline trimming cut 2 bases from V and 8 bases from J; bases unmatched to any gene: 12. This CDR3 is built from 17 residues. CDR3 nucleotides: TGTGCCAGCAGCTTACCTGCTGGAGGGACAGGGAAAGAAAAACTGTTTTTT. The encoded protein is CASSLPAGGTGKEKLFF.

This clone appeared once. This rearrangement joins TRBV7-3 to TRBJ2-3, with TRBD1 matching over 8 bases. Looked up from germline, CDR1 is SGHTA and CDR2 is FQGTGA. The V and J ends lost 5 bases and 4 bases, in that order; junction bases with no gene match: 5. The CDR3 has 14 amino acids. The CDR3: CASSGQGAADTQYF. The CDR3 DNA reads as TGTGCCAGCAGCGGCCAGGGGGCGGCAGATACGCAGTATTTT.

The chain recombines TRBV2 with TRBJ1-1, with a tentative D call TRBD1 (6 bases). The ends were cut back, 8 bases at V and 1 base at J, with 8 bases in the middle. The CDR3 covers 12 residues. Germline CDR1 is SNHLY and CDR2 is FYNNEI. The DNA for the CDR3 is TGTGCCAGCCGGACAGCGAACACTGAAGCTTTCTTT. This encodes CASRTANTEAFF.

The rearrangement uses TRBV28 and TRBJ1-2; D uncertain. This CDR3 region has 11 residues. V was cut by 5 bases and J by 8 bases, with 9 bases left in between. Germline assignment: CDR1 MDHEN and CDR2 SYDVKM. The CDR3 reads CASSRRLGYTF. CDR3 coding DNA: TGTGCCAGCAGTCGCCGGTTGGGCTACACCTTC.

The rearrangement uses TRBV18 and TRBJ2-5, with 9 positions matching TRBD1. The germline CDR1 and CDR2 sequences are KGHSH and LQKENI. V lost 8 bases, J lost 5 bases, and 9 bases stayed unmatched. The CDR3 has 14 residues. The CDR3: CASQRDRAGETQYF. CDR3 nucleotide sequence: TGTGCCAGCCAACGGGACAGGGCGGGGGAGACCCAGTACTTC.

This clone was seen once. This chain joins TRBV3-1 (or the pseudogene TRBV3-2) and TRBJ2-7; a weak D match, TRBD2 (6 bases). V dropped 6 bases and J dropped 6 bases, with 18 bases sitting between them. The V gene's germline CDR1 is LGHDT and CDR2 YNNKEL (reference sequence). This CDR3 region has 14 residues. The CDR3 loop reads CASSQGLLTAEQYF. CDR3 DNA sequence: TGTGCCAGCAGTCAGGGACTTCTCACGGCCGAGCAGTACTTC.

The sample holds one count of this clone. The chain carries TRBV5-1 and TRBJ2-7; possible D gene TRBD1, 6 bases. Germline CDR1 and CDR2: SGHRS and YFSETQ. The CDR3 spans 14 residues. Trimming pared 3 bases from V and 5 bases from J, leaving 15 bases between. In nucleotides, the CDR3 is TGCGCCAGCAGCTACGGACAGTCGTCCCACGAGCAGTACTTC. It translates to CASSYGQSSHEQYF.

The genes are TRBV6-1 and TRBJ1-1; D is undetermined. Germline V gene lookup returns CDR1 MNHNS and CDR2 SASEGT. The CDR3 extends over 13 amino acids. V dropped 1 base and J dropped 1 base, with 4 bases sitting between them. CDR3 region: CASSEVQNTEAFF. CDR3 nucleotide sequence: TGTGCCAGCAGTGAAGTACAGAACACTGAAGCTTTCTTT.

The CDR3 sequence is CASSPMRFMTNEKLFF. The CDR3 DNA follows: TGTGCCAGCAGCCCTATGAGGTTTATGACTAATGAAAAACTGTTTTTT. V gene TRBV28 combines with J gene TRBJ1-4; D is uncertain. Germline CDR1 MDHEN, CDR2 SYDVKM. The V end lost 6 bases, the J end lost 2 bases, and 16 bases lay between the germline ends. This CDR3 region has 16 residues.

The chain has TRBV6-5 and TRBJ1-5; 10 bases match TRBD1. CDR3 length: 15 amino acids. Per the germline V gene, CDR1 is MNHEY and CDR2 is SVGAGI. J gave up 7 bases and V 2 bases, and 5 bases lay outside the gene matches. CDR3 loop: CASSYRTGGEQPQHF. The CDR3 region has the DNA TGTGCCAGCAGTTACCGGACAGGGGGTGAACAGCCCCAGCATTTT.

This clone has ten or more counts. This chain uses TRBV19 with TRBJ1-2; D uncertain. Germline lookup yields CDR1 LNHDA and CDR2 SQIVND (reference sequence). V gave up 3 bases and J gave up 2 bases, with 16 bases separating them. CDR3 length: 16 amino acids. The CDR3 DNA sequence: TGTGCCAGTAGTATGGGCACTCTAAGCCCGAACTATGGCTACACCTTC. Its protein is CASSMGTLSPNYGYTF.

The sample holds one count of this clone. The chain joins TRBV4-3 to TRBJ1-1, with D unclear. The CDR3 runs to 14 residues. Deletions cut 1 base from V and 4 bases from J, with 10 bases between. Looked up from germline, CDR1 is LGHNA and CDR2 is YSLEER. CDR3 DNA sequence: TGCGCCAGCAGCCAAGTATCGGGTGGCACTGAAGCTTTCTTT. Residues: CASSQVSGGTEAFF.

In the case of this clone: This same CDR3 is encoded by further DNA sequences in the sample. The J gene is TRBJ1-5, the V gene TRBV6-5, with 9 bases matching TRBD1. The CDR3 is 13 residues long. V trimming: 6 bases; J trimming: 5 bases; junction bases outside the gene matches: 2. The germline gives CDR1 MNHEY, CDR2 SVGAGI. The CDR3 loop reads CASSRDRDQPQHF. The CDR3 DNA is TGTGCCAGCAGCCGGGACAGGGATCAGCCCCAGCATTTT.

This chain uses TRBV4-3 with TRBJ1-2, with D possibly TRBD1 on 6 matching bases. CDR1 is LGHNA and CDR2 is YSLEER in the germline V gene. The germline V and J ends were trimmed by 6 bases and 4 bases, with 12 bases remaining between them. CDR3 length: 13 amino acids. CDR3 loop: CASSRTDSYGYTF. The CDR3 DNA reads as TGCGCCAGCAGTCGGACGGACAGCTATGGCTACACCTTC.